This TCR beta chain was identified in a study of T-cell reconstitution after alpha-beta-depleted transplantation in children. The CDR3 sequence is 13 residues long. CDR1 is MNHEY and CDR2 is SMNVEV in the germline V gene (reference sequence). V dropped 5 bases and J dropped 10 bases, with 15 bases sitting between them. The library targeted TCRbeta and was prepared with unique molecular identifiers. TCRdb recomputed calls from the PCR reads with MiXCR, one row per CDR3 protein. The data show under 35,000 distinct CDR3 sequences, with over 15% seen just once and 35% held by the top ten. This clonotype occurred a few times. Its antigen remains unidentified. Study observations and caveats: At one year after transplant, newly produced T cells mostly accounted for T-cell counts and diversity. Surviving recipient T cells and thymic progenitors underlay high day-60 TCRbeta diversity in some patients. About two months after transplant, alpha-beta T cells reportedly came from several hundred expanded graft clones.

The gene calls are TRBV27 and TRBJ2-1, with TRBD1 as a possible D gene (6 bases). The sequence was obtained from a male patient aged 2-15 years who had a stem cell transplant for acute lymphoblastic leukemia, so the T cells may come from the graft donor. The sequencing here drew on PBMCs, mostly from graft donor cells, taken 60 days after TCRalphabeta/CD19-depleted stem cell transplant. CDR3: CASSNRDVAEQFF. The CDR3, as DNA: TGTGCCAGCAGTAACAGGGATGTGGCAGAGCAGTTCTTC.